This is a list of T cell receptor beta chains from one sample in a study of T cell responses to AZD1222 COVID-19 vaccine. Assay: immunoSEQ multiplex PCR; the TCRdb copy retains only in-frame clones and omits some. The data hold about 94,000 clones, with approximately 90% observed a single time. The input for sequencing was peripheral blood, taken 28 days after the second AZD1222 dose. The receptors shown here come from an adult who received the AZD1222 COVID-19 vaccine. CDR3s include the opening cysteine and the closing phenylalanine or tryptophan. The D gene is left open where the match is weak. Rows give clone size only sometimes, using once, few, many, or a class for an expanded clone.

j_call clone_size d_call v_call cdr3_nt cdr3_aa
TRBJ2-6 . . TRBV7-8 TGTGCCAGCAGTCCTACAGGGTCCGGCTCTGGGGCCAACGTCCTGACTTTC CASSPTGSGSGANVLTF
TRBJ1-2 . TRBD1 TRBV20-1 TGCAGTGCGCAGGGGGCGCATGGCTACACCTTC CSAQGAHGYTF
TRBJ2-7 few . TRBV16 TGTGCCAGCAGCCAATCTACATGGGGGCGCGAGCAGTACTTC CASSQSTWGREQYF
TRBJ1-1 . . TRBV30 TGTGCCTGGAGTGTCGGCGGTGAAGCTTTCTTT CAWSVGGEAFF
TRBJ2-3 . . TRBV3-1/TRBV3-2 TGTGCCAGCAGCCAAGATCTCGGCCTAAGCACCCCCACAGATACGCAGTATTTT CASSQDLGLSTPTDTQYF
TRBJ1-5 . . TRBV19 TGTGCCAGTAGTTCCCCCTTCCGCACCAGCGATAGCAATCAGCCCCAGCATTTT CASSSPFRTSDSNQPQHF
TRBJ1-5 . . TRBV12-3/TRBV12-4 TGTGCCAGCAGTTTTGAGGGCAATCAGCCCCAGCATTTT CASSFEGNQPQHF
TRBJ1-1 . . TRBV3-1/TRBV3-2 TGTGCCAGCAGCCAAGGAGGGAGAACTGAAGCTTTCTTT CASSQGGRTEAFF
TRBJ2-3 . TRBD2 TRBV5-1 TGCGCCAGCAGCTTGGAGTCGCGGGAGGGCCTTGATACGCAGTATTTT CASSLESREGLDTQYF
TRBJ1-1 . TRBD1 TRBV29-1 TGCAGCGTCAAGATCCGGGACAGTCCAAACACTGAAGCTTTCTTT CSVKIRDSPNTEAFF
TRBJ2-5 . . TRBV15 TGTGCCACCAGCAGAGACCAGAGAGGGACCCAGTACTTC CATSRDQRGTQYF
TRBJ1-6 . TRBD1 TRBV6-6 TGTGCCACACGGGACAGGGGAACTAATTCACCCCTCCACTTT CATRDRGTNSPLHF
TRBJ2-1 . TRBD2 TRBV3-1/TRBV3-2 TGTGCCAGCAGACGAGCGGGGTACAATGAGCAGTTCTTC CASRRAGYNEQFF
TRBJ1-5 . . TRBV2 TGTGCCAGCAGTGGACCCCTTGGTAGCAATCAGCCCCAGCATTTT CASSGPLGSNQPQHF
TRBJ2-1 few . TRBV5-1 TGCGCCAGCAGCCCGGCCGGAGACGAAGCGTACAATGAGCAGTTCTTC CASSPAGDEAYNEQFF
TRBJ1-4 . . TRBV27 TGTGCCAGCAGTTCCCTCCAGGAGGCTAATGAAAAACTGTTTTTT CASSSLQEANEKLFF
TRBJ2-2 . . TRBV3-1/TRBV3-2 TGTGCCAGCAGCCAAGTGATGGGTACGAACACCGGGGAGCTGTTTTTT CASSQVMGTNTGELFF
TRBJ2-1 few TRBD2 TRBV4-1 TGCGCCAGCAGCCGAGAACTGGGACTAGCGGCCTTCTACAATGAGCAGTTCTTC CASSRELGLAAFYNEQFF
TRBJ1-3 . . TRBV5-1 TGCGCCAGCAGCTTGGGGGGAACTGGAAACACCATATATTTT CASSLGGTGNTIYF
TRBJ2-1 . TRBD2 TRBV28 TGTGCCAGCAGTTTACCTACCGGGAGGGCCGTAGATGAGCAGTTCTTC CASSLPTGRAVDEQFF
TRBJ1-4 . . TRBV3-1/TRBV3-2 TGTGCCAGCAGCCCTCGGGGGCCGATTCTTAATGAAAAACTGTTTTTT CASSPRGPILNEKLFF
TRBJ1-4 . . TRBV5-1 TGCGCCAGCAGCTTGCCGGGAACAACTAATGAAAAACTGTTTTTT CASSLPGTTNEKLFF
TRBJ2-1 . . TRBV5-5 TGTGCCAGCAGCTTAGGCGCTCCCCTCTACAATGAGCAGTTCTTC CASSLGAPLYNEQFF
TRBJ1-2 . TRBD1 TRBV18 TGTGCCAGCTCTCAGGGGGCAGGGAATGGCTACACCTTC CASSQGAGNGYTF
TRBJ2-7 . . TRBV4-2 TGTGCCAGCAGCCAAGATACCACCTACGAGCAGTACTTC CASSQDTTYEQYF
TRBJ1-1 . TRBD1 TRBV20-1 TGCAGTGCAACTCAGGGGGGGCGAGCTTTCTTT CSATQGGRAFF
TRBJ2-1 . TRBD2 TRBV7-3 TGTGCCAGCAGCCTCGTGATAGCGGGAGTCAATGAGCAGTTCTTC CASSLVIAGVNEQFF
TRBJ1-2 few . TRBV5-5 TGTGCCAGCAGCTACACCGGGACCTCCTATGGCTACACCTTC CASSYTGTSYGYTF